A single sample gave rise to the 28 T cell receptor beta chains below, sequenced in a study of shared clonotypes between healthy human individuals. This table comes from immunoSEQ multiplex PCR, and its TCRdb copy is limited to in-frame clones, with some not included. Here the sample spans about 380,000 clones, approximately 96% being singletons. The sequencing input was memory CD8+ T cells sorted from blood. Subset defined: CD45RO+ cells pooled with CCR7-negative TemRA cells. Receptors originate from a man aged 25 to 45 in good health.

The J gene is TRBJ2-7, the V gene TRBV7-3; TRBD1 matches 8 bases. This CDR3 comprises 13 residues. In germline, CDR1 is SGHTA, CDR2 FQGTGA. Trimming at V came to 4 bases and at J to 3 bases, leaving 2 bases not matched to a gene. The CDR3 region is CASSYTGGYEQYF. Here the CDR3 DNA reads TGTGCCAGCAGCTACACAGGGGGCTACGAGCAGTACTTC.

The chain carries TRBV10-3 and TRBJ2-3; 14 nucleotides agree with TRBD2. Germline trimming cut 6 bases from V and 1 base from J; bases unmatched to any gene: 0. The CDR3 totals 15 residues. Germline V CDR1 and CDR2: ENHRY, SYGVKD. CDR3 sequence reads: CAIRGLAGGTDTQYF. The CDR3 nucleotides read TGTGCCATCAGGGGACTAGCGGGAGGCACAGATACGCAGTATTTT.

V usage is TRBV2 and J usage is TRBJ1-1; D perhaps matches TRBD1 (5 bases). This CDR3 has 12 amino acids. Germline CDR1 SNHLY, CDR2 FYNNEI. V was trimmed by 2 bases and J by 8 bases, leaving 9 bases between them. CDR3 loop: CASSERGREAFF. CDR3 nucleotides: TGTGCCAGCAGTGAAAGGGGACGGGAAGCTTTCTTT.

The chain employs TRBV2 and TRBJ1-1; 7 positions agree with TRBD1. Germline V gene lookup returns CDR1 SNHLY and CDR2 FYNNEI. V shed 6 bases, J shed 8 bases, and the junction held 3 bases outside the gene matches. CDR3 length equals 11 residues. The CDR3 region is CASRDRVEAFF. CDR3 in DNA: TGTGCCAGCAGAGACAGGGTCGAAGCTTTCTTT.

This clone was found once. The rearrangement uses TRBV27 and TRBJ2-7; D is unclear. Germline CDR1 reads MNHEY; CDR2 reads SMNVEV (reference sequence). V was clipped by 6 bases and J by 0 bases, with 9 bases between them. The CDR3 loop spans 13 amino acids. The CDR3 nucleotides are TGTGCCAGCAGAGGCGCACGCTCCTACGAGCAGTACTTC. Its translation is CASRGARSYEQYF.

The V and J genes are TRBV1 and TRBJ2-6; the table's TRBD2 call for D was not verified on the DNA. TRBV1 is listed as a pseudogene. This CDR3 has 20 residues. The CDR3 protein is CTSSQDRGSGRITGANVLTF. CDR3 DNA: TGCACCAGCAGCCAAGATAGGGGTAGCGGGAGGATTACTGGGGCCAACGTCCTGACTTTC.

This rearrangement joins TRBV18 to TRBJ2-1; tentatively, D is TRBD1 (5 bases). Trimming shortened V by 6 bases and J by 5 bases, and 20 bases separated the two germline ends. CDR1 and CDR2 from the germline V gene are KGHSH and LQKENI. The CDR3 covers 16 residues. The CDR3 loop is CASSHRRVSDDNEQFF. Here the CDR3 DNA reads TGTGCCAGCTCCCACCGCAGGGTCAGTGACGACAATGAGCAGTTCTTC.

This clone was observed a few times. V usage is TRBV29-1 and J usage is TRBJ1-2, with D unresolved. The CDR3 sequence is 13 residues long. V lost 0 bases, J lost 5 bases, and 10 bases lay in between. Germline values: CDR1 SQVTM, CDR2 ANQGSEA. Here the CDR3 DNA reads TGCAGCGTTGAAGATACCGCCGGGTATGGCTACACCTTC. It encodes CSVEDTAGYGYTF.

The chain joins TRBV7-3 to TRBJ2-3; D ambiguous. CDR1 and CDR2 (germline): SGHTA, FQGTGA. The CDR3 contains 13 residues. V dropped 5 bases and J dropped 1 base, with 7 bases sitting between them. CDR3: CASSATGTDTQYF. The CDR3 nucleotides read TGTGCCAGCAGCGCGACGGGCACAGATACGCAGTATTTT.

The chain combines TRBV5-5 with TRBJ2-1; unclear D gene. The CDR3 runs 12 residues. Trimming took 1 base from V and 7 from J, leaving 6 bases between them. From germline, CDR1 is SGHKS and CDR2 YYEKEE (reference sequence). The CDR3 spells CASSLWLNEQFF. DNA for the CDR3: TGTGCCAGCAGCTTGTGGCTAAATGAGCAGTTCTTC.

The V gene is TRBV15, the J gene TRBJ1-4, with D tentatively TRBD1 (6 bases). The CDR3 extends over 13 amino acids. The V gene lost 8 bases and the J gene lost 4 bases, with 11 bases spanning the gap. In germline, CDR1 is LNHNV, CDR2 YYDKDF (reference sequence). CDR3 sequence (DNA): TGTGCCACCCAGACAGGCTTTAATGAAAAACTGTTTTTT. Its translation is CATQTGFNEKLFF.

This chain uses TRBV19 with TRBJ2-3, with a weak D call TRBD2 (6 bases). The length of the CDR3 is 13 residues. V gave up 5 bases and J gave up 4 bases, with 10 bases separating them. The V gene's germline CDR1 is LNHDA and CDR2 SQIVND (reference sequence). This CDR3 is CASSSRRADTQYF. CDR3 nucleotide sequence: TGTGCCAGTAGTTCGAGGAGGGCAGATACGCAGTATTTT.

The rearrangement joins TRBV7-6 to TRBJ2-7; no clear D. V lost 1 base, J lost 1 base, and 8 bases lay in between. Germline assignment: CDR1 SGHVS and CDR2 FNYEAQ. There are 14 residues in the CDR3. The chain's CDR3 is CASSLEGRSYEQYF. Written as DNA, the CDR3 is TGTGCCAGCAGCTTAGAAGGTCGTTCCTACGAGCAGTACTTC.

The rearrangement joins TRBV4-2 to TRBJ1-2; the D is unclear. Germline CDR1 LGHNA, CDR2 YNFKEQ. This CDR3 comprises 14 residues. The germline V and J ends were trimmed by 0 bases and 4 bases, with 9 bases remaining between them. CDR3 DNA sequence: TGTGCCAGCAGCCAAGAAGGTCGGCCCTATGGCTACACCTTC. Translating it yields CASSQEGRPYGYTF.

J is TRBJ2-2 and V is TRBV25-1, with D tentatively TRBD1 (5 bases). Germline V gene lookup returns CDR1 MGHDK and CDR2 SYGVNS. The V and J ends lost 7 bases and 4 bases respectively, with 13 bases between them. The CDR3 runs 14 residues. The CDR3 is CASKGSGGTGELFF. CDR3 sequence (DNA): TGTGCCAGCAAGGGGTCAGGCGGCACCGGGGAGCTGTTTTTT.

The count of this clone is one. The chain has TRBV5-1 and TRBJ2-2; D remains unclear. Germline CDR1 is SGHRS and CDR2 is YFSETQ. Trimming removed 0 bases from V and 0 bases from J, with 18 bases in between. This CDR3 comprises 19 residues. CDR3: CASSLAGLLNNANTGELFF. As DNA, the CDR3 is TGCGCCAGCAGCTTGGCCGGGCTACTAAACAACGCGAACACCGGGGAGCTGTTTTTT.

The chain joins TRBV5-1 to TRBJ1-5; D is perhaps TRBD1 (6 bases). The CDR3 has 13 amino acids. CDR1 and CDR2 from the germline V gene are SGHRS and YFSETQ. V lost 3 bases and J 4 bases, leaving 8 bases between the germline ends. CDR3: CASSSGTNQPQHF. CDR3 DNA sequence: TGCGCCAGCAGCTCCGGGACAAATCAGCCCCAGCATTTT.

This chain joins TRBV5-4 and TRBJ1-2; D is perhaps TRBD1 (5 bases). V lost 0 bases to trimming and J lost 4 bases, with 13 bases between them. Germline CDR1 and CDR2: SGHNT and YYREEE (reference sequence). The CDR3 loop spans 15 amino acids. CDR3 in DNA: TGTGCCAGCAGCTTGGAGCCAGGGCGTTCCTATGGCTACACCTTC. This sequence encodes CASSLEPGRSYGYTF.

This chain joins TRBV5-6 and TRBJ1-5, with a possible D match to TRBD1 (5 bases). Per germline, CDR1 SGHDT and CDR2 YYEEEE. This CDR3 region has 13 residues. Trimming shortened V by 2 bases and J by 4 bases, and 7 bases separated the two germline ends. The CDR3 DNA sequence: TGTGCCAGCAGCTTTACAGGAAATCAGCCCCAGCATTTT. Its protein is CASSFTGNQPQHF.

This clone showed up just once. The gene calls are TRBV18 and TRBJ2-3, with D possibly being TRBD2 (5 bases). Germline V gene lookup returns CDR1 KGHSH and CDR2 LQKENI. V was trimmed by 1 base and J by 5 bases, leaving 16 bases between them. The CDR3 runs 16 residues. The CDR3 protein is CASSPLFRADRDTQYF. The CDR3 nucleotides read TGTGCCAGCTCACCACTTTTCAGAGCGGATAGAGATACGCAGTATTTT.

The genes are TRBV7-3 and TRBJ2-3, with 10 bases identical to TRBD2. Germline lookup yields CDR1 SGHTA and CDR2 FQGTGA. This CDR3 has 15 residues. Germline trimming cut 5 bases from V and 6 bases from J; bases unmatched to any gene: 8. CDR3 nucleotide sequence: TGTGCCAGCAGCATTAGCGGGAGGCGGGCGGATACGCAGTATTTT. Translating it yields CASSISGRRADTQYF.

The chain carries TRBV28 and TRBJ2-1; 7 nucleotides line up with TRBD1. J lost 0 bases, V lost 5 bases, and 10 bases had no gene match. From germline, CDR1 is MDHEN and CDR2 SYDVKM. This CDR3 is built from 17 residues. This CDR3 is CASSPGTAALSYNEQFF. The CDR3 nucleotides read TGTGCCAGCAGTCCGGGGACAGCTGCCCTCTCCTACAATGAGCAGTTCTTC.

V gene TRBV14 combines with J gene TRBJ1-1, with D hard to call. The CDR3 consists of 15 residues. V lost 4 bases and J lost 1, with 13 bases in between. Per germline, CDR1 SGHDN and CDR2 FVKESK. In nucleotides, the CDR3 is TGTGCCAGCAGCCTCGTCGGCTGGGGGAACACTGAAGCTTTCTTT. Its translation: CASSLVGWGNTEAFF.

The rearrangement joins TRBV11-3 to TRBJ2-5; 7 nucleotides agree with TRBD1. The ends lost 5 bases at V and 0 bases at J; junction bases unmatched: 3. The CDR3 is made up of 14 amino acids. Germline V gene lookup returns CDR1 SGHNT and CDR2 YENEEA. The CDR3 region is CASSRGQDQETQYF. For the CDR3, the DNA is TGTGCCAGCAGCCGTGGACAGGACCAAGAGACCCAGTACTTC. Full variable domain (rest looked up from reference TRBV11-3 and TRBJ2-5): EAGVVQSPRYKIIEKKQPVAFWCNPISGHNTLYWYLQNLGQGPELLIRYENEEAVDDSQLPKDRFSAERLKGVDSTLKIQPAELGDSAVYLCASSRGQDQETQYFGPGTRLLVL.

V usage is TRBV6-5 and J usage is TRBJ1-2; weak D call: TRBD1 (5 bases). The V end was cut by 0 bases, the J end by 4 bases, with 9 bases between. The germline V gene has CDR1 MNHEY and CDR2 SVGAGI. The CDR3 contains 14 residues. The CDR3 nucleotides are TGTGCCAGCAGTTACTCGGGGCAGTTCTATGGCTACACCTTC. This gives the protein CASSYSGQFYGYTF.

This rearrangement joins TRBV6-5 to TRBJ2-1, with TRBD2 as a possible D gene (5 bases). The ends were cut back, 2 bases at V and 4 bases at J, with 6 bases in the middle. Germline V CDR1 and CDR2: MNHEY, SVGAGI. The CDR3 totals 13 residues. CDR3 residues: CASSYKRYNEQFF. The CDR3 DNA is TGTGCCAGCAGTTACAAGCGGTACAATGAGCAGTTCTTC.

This clone appeared a single time. The chain recombines TRBV4-2 with TRBJ1-5; 8 nucleotides agree with TRBD1. In germline, CDR1 is LGHNA, CDR2 YNFKEQ. The CDR3 has 18 residues. V shed 0 bases and J 2 bases; nucleotides not matched to a gene: 9. The CDR3 region has the DNA TGTGCCAGCAGCCAAGAAAGGGGTTCGACAGGGGGCAATCAGCCCCAGCATTTT. This sequence encodes CASSQERGSTGGNQPQHF.

This sequence joins TRBV28 and TRBJ2-7; TRBD1 matches at 8 bases. With V trimmed by 7 bases and J by 3 bases, 5 bases remained unmatched. The CDR3 has 13 residues. Per the germline V gene, CDR1 is MDHEN and CDR2 is SYDVKM. In nucleotides, the CDR3 is TGTGCCAGCACCGGGACAGGTCTCTACGAGCAGTACTTC. Translation: CASTGTGLYEQYF.